This T cell receptor beta chain was recorded in a study of tumor-infiltrating lymphocytes in primary liver carcinoma. Study results and limitations: Lesser overlap characterized tumor-adjacent and tumor-blood pairs relative to tumor region pairs.

Unsorted whole blood yielded the blood RNA, and germline DNA was also extracted. CDR3 length: 14 residues. Germline V gene data show CDR1 as MNHNS and CDR2 as SASEGT. On this clonotype: Its target is not known. A junction boundary mismatches the germline segment, possibly from a read error.

Researchers generated TCR beta cDNA from approximately 0.55 ug of total RNA, relying on a constant-region primer. Nested multiplex PCR, run for three rounds with slightly modified ARM-PCR, yielded TCR beta libraries. TRBV1-TRBV30 forward primers paired with a C-beta reverse primer were used in the first two PCR rounds, which ran approximately 10 cycles each. From the multiplex PCR reads, TCRdb called clonotypes with MiXCR, one entry per CDR3 protein. Of approximately 330,000 distinct CDR3 sequences listed, less than 70% were seen once; the top ten hold about 6.5%. The sequencing sample was made of peripheral blood. V gene TRBV6-1 combines with J gene TRBJ1-1; weak D call: TRBD1 (6 bases). This TCR was sampled from a man between 35 and 55 years old with primary liver carcinoma and hepatitis B virus infection. The CDR3 coding sequence is TGTACCAGCAGTCTAGCGTCAGGGGCCACTGAAGCTTTCTTT. Residues: CTSSLASGATEAFF.